This note documents a single T cell receptor beta chain sequence. Its antigen is currently unknown. Other DNA sequences in the same sample also yield this CDR3. Per the study methods: ImmunoSEQ junction-only sequences lacked quality scores, so their filtering differed. Assay used: immunoSEQ multiplex PCR; TCRdb lists only in-frame clones, some missing. Clone size and V and J calls were adopted from that table, with D and trimming inferred from the DNA. In the table there are millions of clones, 85% to 95% of which are singletons. CDR1 SNHLY and CDR2 FYNNEI come from the germline V gene. V lost 3 bases and J 0 bases, leaving 6 bases between the germline ends. CDR3 length equals 15 residues. The data derive from a study of shared clonotypes between healthy human individuals. The study, taken as a whole, reports: In general, naive subsets displayed greater estimated richness than memory subsets did. The genetic and exposure-history diversity represented was limited by few donors.

Splitting of CD4+ cells produced CD45RA+ naive and CD45RA-negative memory subsets. The sample taken for sequencing was naive CD4+ T cells sorted from blood. Subset in this sample: CD45RA+ positively selected. The clonotype originates from a man between 18 and 35 years old in good health. The rearrangement joins TRBV2 to TRBJ1-6; D is unresolved. As DNA, the CDR3 is TGTGCCAGCAGTGATCAGAGCTCCTATAATTCACCCCTCCACTTT. This codes for CASSDQSSYNSPLHF.